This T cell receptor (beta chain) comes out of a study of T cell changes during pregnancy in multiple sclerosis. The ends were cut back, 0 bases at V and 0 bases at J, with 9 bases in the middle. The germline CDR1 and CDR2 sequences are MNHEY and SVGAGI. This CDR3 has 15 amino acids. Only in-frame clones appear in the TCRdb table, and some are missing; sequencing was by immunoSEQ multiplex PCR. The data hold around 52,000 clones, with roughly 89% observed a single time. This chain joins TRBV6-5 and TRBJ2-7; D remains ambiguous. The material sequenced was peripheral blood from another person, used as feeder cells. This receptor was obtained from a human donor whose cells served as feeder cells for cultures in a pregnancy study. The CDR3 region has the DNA TGTGCCAGCAGTTACTCGACGAGTCCCTCCTACGAGCAGTACTTC. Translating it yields CASSYSTSPSYEQYF.